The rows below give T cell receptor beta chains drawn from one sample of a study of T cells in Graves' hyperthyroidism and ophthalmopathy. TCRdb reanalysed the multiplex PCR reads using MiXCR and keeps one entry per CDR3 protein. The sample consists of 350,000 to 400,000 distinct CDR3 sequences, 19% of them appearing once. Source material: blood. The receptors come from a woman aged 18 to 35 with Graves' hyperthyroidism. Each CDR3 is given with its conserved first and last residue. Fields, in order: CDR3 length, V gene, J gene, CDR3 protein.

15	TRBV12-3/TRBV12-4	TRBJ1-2	CASSQQAKALYGYTF
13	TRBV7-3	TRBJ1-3	CASSLGQGDTIYF
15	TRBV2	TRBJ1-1	CASSPWRGANTEAFF
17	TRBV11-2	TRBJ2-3	CASSPYSSGGYTDTQYF
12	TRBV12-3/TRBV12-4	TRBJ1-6	CASRVTNSPLHF
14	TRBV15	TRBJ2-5	CATSRERQKETQYF
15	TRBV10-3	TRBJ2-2	CAISLTGYNTGELFF
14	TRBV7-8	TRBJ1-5	CASSLGEWDQPQHF
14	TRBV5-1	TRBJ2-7	CASSLGQSPYEQYF
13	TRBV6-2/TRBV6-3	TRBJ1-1	CASISGLNTEAFF
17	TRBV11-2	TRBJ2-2	CASTLGGGAITTGELVF
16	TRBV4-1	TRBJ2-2	CASSQRTGLNTGELFF
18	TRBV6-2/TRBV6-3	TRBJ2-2	CASLKGTSGGPNTGELFF
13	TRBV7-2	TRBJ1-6	CASSLGTYSPLHF
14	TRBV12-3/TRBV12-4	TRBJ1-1	CASRTGRGSTEAFF
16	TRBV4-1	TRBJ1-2	CASSQWPGGRNYGYTF
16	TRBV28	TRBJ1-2	CASRSTAGAANYGYTF
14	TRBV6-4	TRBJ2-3	CASSDLGGTDTQYF
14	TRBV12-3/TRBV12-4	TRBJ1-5	CASSSWNSNQPQHF
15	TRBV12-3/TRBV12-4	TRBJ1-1	CASSAPGLGYTEAFF
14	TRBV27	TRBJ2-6	CASKLAYGANVLTF
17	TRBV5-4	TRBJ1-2	CASSSEDRVAANYGYTF
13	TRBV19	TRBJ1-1	CASTTRGDTEAFF
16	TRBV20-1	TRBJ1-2	CSALMTGIHLTYGYTF
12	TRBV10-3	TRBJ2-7	CAIRGVVYEQYF
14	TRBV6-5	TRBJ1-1	CASSSVGGVTEAFF
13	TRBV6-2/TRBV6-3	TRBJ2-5	CASSYLWQETQYF
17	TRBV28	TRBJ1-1	CASSSDDRVGKDTEAFF
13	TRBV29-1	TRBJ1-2	CSVKDKPPDGYTF
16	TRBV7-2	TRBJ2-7	CASSSLQGTHYYEQYF
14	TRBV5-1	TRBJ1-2	CASRPGPQNYGYTF
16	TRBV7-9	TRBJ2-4	CASSPLALPTKNIQYF
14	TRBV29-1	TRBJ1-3	CSVGTEGYGNTIYF
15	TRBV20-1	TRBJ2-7	CSATGGQGAPFEQYF
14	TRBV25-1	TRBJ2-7	CASRRTGSTYEQYF
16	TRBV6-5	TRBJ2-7	CASSSFGAGSPYEQYF
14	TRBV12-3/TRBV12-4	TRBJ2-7	CASSRAHGYYEQYF
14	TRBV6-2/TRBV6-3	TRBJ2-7	CASIDPGIRYEQYF
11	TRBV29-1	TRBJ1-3	CSGSIGDTIYF
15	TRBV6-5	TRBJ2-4	CASSYSIDGRNIQYF
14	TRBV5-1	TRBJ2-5	CASSLGGPRETQYF
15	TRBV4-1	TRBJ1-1	CASSQDLTPGQKAFF
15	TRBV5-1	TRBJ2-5	CASSLGYRGEETQYF
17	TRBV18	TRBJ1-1	CASSPSMARQGGTEAFF
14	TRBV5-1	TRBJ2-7	CASSRDSLSYEQYF
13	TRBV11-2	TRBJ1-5	CASSLAFFQPQHF
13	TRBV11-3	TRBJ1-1	CASSLGTGTEAFF
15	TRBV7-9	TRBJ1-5	CASSEQTFGNQPQHF
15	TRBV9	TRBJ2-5	CASSVEHSGQETQYF
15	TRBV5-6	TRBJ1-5	CASSLVGGPNQPQHF
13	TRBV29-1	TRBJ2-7	CSVVRGGSYEQYF
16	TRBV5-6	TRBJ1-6	CASSPLEGLFNSPLHF
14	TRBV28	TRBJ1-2	CASNRQGSNYGYTF